The 22 T cell receptor beta chains below come from one sample, sequenced in a study of graft-versus-host responses after intestinal transplantation. Antigens for these TCRs are unknown. Only in-frame clones appear in the TCRdb table, and some are missing; sequencing was by immunoSEQ multiplex PCR. The table includes 80,000 to 100,000 clones, less than 90% detected once. The sample consisted of unstimulated CD4+ T cells sorted from spleen or lymph node cells, taken before intestinal transplant. The source of these receptors is a human donor who received an intestinal transplant.

This clone showed up just once. The chain couples TRBV5-1 to TRBJ2-7; D remains unclear. There are 14 residues in the CDR3. Trimming pared 1 base from V and 0 bases from J, leaving 8 bases between. Germline CDR1 is SGHRS and CDR2 is YFSETQ. The CDR3 DNA sequence: TGCGCCAGCAGCTTGACTCTGTTCTCCTACGAGCAGTACTTC. It specifies CASSLTLFSYEQYF.

The chain combines TRBV5-4 with TRBJ1-2; tentative D call: TRBD1 (6 bases). The CDR3 contains 15 residues. CDR1 and CDR2 from the germline V gene are SGHNT and YYREEE (reference sequence). The V end lost 0 bases, the J end lost 7 bases, and 16 bases lay between the germline ends. The CDR3 DNA reads as TGTGCCAGCAGCTTGGAGGGGCGGGGGGCTGGTGGCTACACCTTC. It yields the protein CASSLEGRGAGGYTF. Combining the CDR3 with reference TRBV5-4 and TRBJ1-2 gives the whole variable domain ETGVTQSPTHLIKTRGQQVTLRCSSQSGHNTVSWYQQALGQGPQFIFQYYREEENGRGNFPPRFSGLQFPNYSSELNVNALELDDSALYLCASSLEGRGAGGYTFGSGTRLTVV.

This chain uses TRBV4-2 with TRBJ2-5, with D unclear. V was trimmed by 4 bases and J by 0 bases, leaving 9 bases between them. The length of the CDR3 is 14 residues. Germline V gene data show CDR1 as LGHNA and CDR2 as YNFKEQ. In DNA, the CDR3 is TGTGCCAGCAGCCCCGCGGCAGACCAAGAGACCCAGTACTTC. It translates to CASSPAADQETQYF.

This clone has more than one count but fewer than ten. DNA of the CDR3: TGCGCCAGCAGACAGGGGATTGGCACAGATACGCAGTATTTT. Translating it yields CASRQGIGTDTQYF. This chain uses TRBV5-1 with TRBJ2-3; 7 bases align to TRBD1. Germline loops: CDR1 SGHRS, CDR2 YFSETQ. V lost 5 bases, J lost 1 base, and 4 bases stayed unmatched. The CDR3 is 14 residues long.

The V and J genes are TRBV6-5 and TRBJ2-4, with 8 bases matching TRBD1. The CDR3 loop spans 13 amino acids. Looked up from germline, CDR1 is MNHEY and CDR2 is SVGAGI. Losses at the gene ends were 6 bases for V and 7 bases for J; bases not matched to a gene: 5. CDR3 in amino acids: CASRAGGENIQYF. CDR3 bases: TGTGCCAGCAGGGCAGGGGGCGAGAACATTCAGTACTTC.

This clone came up a few times. The V call is TRBV18, the J call TRBJ1-2; 8 bases match TRBD1. CDR1 is KGHSH and CDR2 is LQKENI in the germline V gene. The V segment lost 2 bases and the J segment 4 bases; nucleotides outside the gene matches: 0. The CDR3 length is 13 residues. CDR3 residues: CASSPDRGYGYTF. The CDR3 coding sequence is TGTGCCAGCTCACCAGACAGGGGCTATGGCTACACCTTC.

This chain joins TRBV5-6 and TRBJ2-3, with TRBD2 matching over 8 bases. This CDR3 comprises 17 residues. The V gene end was trimmed by 3 bases and the J gene end by 2 bases; junction bases not matched to a gene: 11. Germline V CDR1 and CDR2: SGHDT, YYEEEE. In DNA form, the CDR3 reads TGTGCCAGCAGCTGGGGCGGGGGGCAGGTCTTCACAGATACGCAGTATTTT. Amino acids: CASSWGGGQVFTDTQYF.

The genes are TRBV2 and TRBJ2-4, with D tentatively TRBD1 (6 bases). This CDR3 comprises 15 residues. From germline, CDR1 is SNHLY and CDR2 FYNNEI. Trimming removed 6 bases at V and 0 bases at J, with 12 bases between. CDR3 sequence reads: CASSPGTLAKNIQYF. CDR3 bases: TGTGCCAGCAGCCCCGGGACACTAGCCAAAAACATTCAGTACTTC.

V is TRBV20-1 and J is TRBJ1-2; D gene unclear. V gave up 5 bases and J gave up 4 bases, with 8 bases separating them. This CDR3 region has 11 residues. Germline CDR1 DFQATT, CDR2 SNEGSKA (reference sequence). CDR3 amino acids: CSASDFYGYTF. CDR3 bases: TGCAGTGCTTCAGATTTCTATGGCTACACCTTC.

This chain uses TRBV28 with TRBJ2-7; D is uncertain. Trimming took 6 bases from V and 0 from J, leaving 12 bases between them. The germline CDR1 and CDR2 sequences are MDHEN and SYDVKM. There are 14 residues in the CDR3. The CDR3 coding sequence is TGTGCCAGCAGCTGGAGTGAGAGCTCCTACGAGCAGTACTTC. It specifies CASSWSESSYEQYF. Supplemented by reference TRBV28 and TRBJ2-7, the full variable domain reads DVKVTQSSRYLVKRTGEKVFLECVQDMDHENMFWYRQDPGLGLRLIYFSYDVKMKEKGDIPEGYSVSREKKERFSLILESASTNQTSMYLCASSWSESSYEQYFGPGTRLTVT.

The chain links TRBV2 to TRBJ1-1; TRBD1 matches 9 bases. Germline-derived CDR1 and CDR2 are SNHLY and FYNNEI. The V gene end was trimmed by 6 bases and the J gene end by 4 bases; junction bases not matched to a gene: 6. The CDR3 spans 14 residues. CDR3 amino acids: CASRRLTGGTEAFF. Written as DNA, the CDR3 is TGTGCCAGCAGACGTCTGACAGGGGGCACTGAAGCTTTCTTT.

This clone was picked up a small number of times. The chain joins TRBV5-1 to TRBJ1-4, with 8 nucleotides matching TRBD1. V lost 4 bases and J lost 4; bases outside the gene matches: 3. Germline loops: CDR1 SGHRS, CDR2 YFSETQ. This CDR3 contains 14 residues. This chain's CDR3 is CASSLGQDNEKLFF. The CDR3 nucleotides are TGCGCCAGCAGCCTGGGACAGGATAATGAAAAACTGTTTTTT.

This sequence joins TRBV5-6 and TRBJ2-1, with 9 bases matching TRBD2. J lost 7 bases, V lost 4 bases, and 15 bases had no gene match. The CDR3 is 17 residues long. The germline V gene encodes CDR1 SGHDT and CDR2 YYEEEE. CDR3 coding DNA: TGTGCCAGCAGCCTCTTAACTCGAGCGGGAGGAAGGAATGAGCAGTTCTTC. Its translation is CASSLLTRAGGRNEQFF. Full variable domain (remainder filled in from reference TRBV5-6 and TRBJ2-1): DAGVTQSPTHLIKTRGQQVTLRCSPKSGHDTVSWYQQALGQGPQFIFQYYEEEERQRGNFPDRFSGHQFPNYSSELNVNALLLGDSALYLCASSLLTRAGGRNEQFFGPGTRLTVL.

This rearrangement joins TRBV29-1 to TRBJ2-1; no firm D call. The V and J ends lost 4 bases and 0 bases respectively, with 4 bases between them. The germline gives CDR1 SQVTM, CDR2 ANQGSEA. CDR3 length: 12 amino acids. The CDR3 loop reads CSVASSYNEQFF. CDR3 nucleotide sequence: TGCAGCGTTGCCAGCTCCTACAATGAGCAGTTCTTC.

This chain connects TRBV6-6 to TRBJ1-6, with no clear D. The CDR3 is 16 amino acids. From germline, CDR1 is MNHNY and CDR2 SVGAGI (reference sequence). Trimming took off 8 bases at V and 0 bases at J, with 14 bases between the two ends. As DNA, the CDR3 is TGTGCCAGCGTCGAGGGCCCCAGCTCCTATAATTCACCCCTCCACTTT. This translates into CASVEGPSSYNSPLHF.

The chain is built from TRBV4-1 and TRBJ2-1; TRBD2 agrees at 8 bases. This CDR3 has 15 residues. After removal of 4 bases from V and 7 bases from J, the junction contained 9 bases not matched to a gene. The germline gives CDR1 MGHRA, CDR2 YSYEKL. The CDR3 nucleotides are TGCGCCAGCAGCCCCCCAACAGGGACTAGTAATGAGCAGTTCTTC. Amino acids: CASSPPTGTSNEQFF.

The chain links TRBV9 to TRBJ1-5; weak D call: TRBD1 (5 bases). This CDR3 is built from 15 residues. Germline CDR1 and CDR2: SGDLS and YYNGEE. V was cut by 0 bases and J by 4 bases, with 11 bases left in between. CDR3 nucleotide sequence: TGTGCCAGCAGCGTAGAAGGAGGGGAGAATCAGCCCCAGCATTTT. Translation: CASSVEGGENQPQHF.

This chain joins TRBV6-5 and TRBJ2-7; the D gene is possibly TRBD2 (6 bases). Germline values: CDR1 MNHEY, CDR2 SVGAGI. V was shortened by 0 bases and J by 2 bases, with 11 bases between the two germline ends. This CDR3 contains 15 residues. This CDR3 reads CASSYSAGNPYEQYF. The DNA for the CDR3 is TGTGCCAGCAGTTACTCGGCGGGGAACCCCTACGAGCAGTACTTC.

The genes are TRBV7-9 and TRBJ1-3; the D gene is possibly TRBD1 (6 bases). This CDR3 contains 18 residues. CDR1 SEHNR and CDR2 FQNEAQ come from the germline V gene (reference sequence). V was pared by 5 bases and J by 4 bases, with 24 bases between. The CDR3 region has the DNA TGTGCCAGCAGCATCACAGGGAGTTCCTTTGTTGCGGGAAACACCATATATTTT. This encodes CASSITGSSFVAGNTIYF.

The chain links TRBV2 to TRBJ2-2; D is perhaps TRBD2 (5 bases). V was pared by 7 bases and J by 2 bases, with 11 bases between. Germline V lookup: CDR1 SNHLY, CDR2 FYNNEI. CDR3 length: 14 residues. The CDR3: CASMFRDNTGELFF. The CDR3 bases are TGTGCCAGCATGTTCCGGGATAACACCGGGGAGCTGTTTTTT.

This clone was picked up a small number of times. V gene TRBV4-1 combines with J gene TRBJ2-1, with TRBD1 matching 8 bases. CDR1 is MGHRA, CDR2 YSYEKL, per germline. The V segment lost 0 bases and the J segment 14 bases; nucleotides outside the gene matches: 6. This CDR3 contains 13 residues. CDR3 residues: CASSQEDPGGKFF. The CDR3 DNA follows: TGCGCCAGCAGCCAAGAAGACCCAGGGGGCAAGTTCTTC.

V is TRBV4-1 and J is TRBJ1-5; unclear D gene. Looked up from germline, CDR1 is MGHRA and CDR2 is YSYEKL. The CDR3 length is 14 residues. The germline V and J ends were trimmed by 4 bases and 1 base, with 8 bases remaining between them. In DNA, the CDR3 is TGCGCCAGCAGCCCGAGCAGGAGCAATCAGCCCCAGCATTTT. Translating gives CASSPSRSNQPQHF.